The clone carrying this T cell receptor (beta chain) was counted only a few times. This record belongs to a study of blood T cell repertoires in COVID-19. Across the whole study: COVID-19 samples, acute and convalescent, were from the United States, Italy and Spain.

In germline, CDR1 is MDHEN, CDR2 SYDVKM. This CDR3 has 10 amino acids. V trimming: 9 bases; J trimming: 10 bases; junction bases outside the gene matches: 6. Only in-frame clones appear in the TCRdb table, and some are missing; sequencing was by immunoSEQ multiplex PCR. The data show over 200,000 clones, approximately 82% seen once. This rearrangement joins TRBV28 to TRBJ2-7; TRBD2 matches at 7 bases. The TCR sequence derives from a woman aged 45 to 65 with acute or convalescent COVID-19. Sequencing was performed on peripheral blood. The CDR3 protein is CASSGGRQYF. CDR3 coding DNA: TGTGCCAGTTCGGGGGGTCGACAGTACTTC.